The source of this T cell receptor (beta chain) is a study of blood T cell repertoires in COVID-19. Looking at the study overall: In each case, the material was cDNA or gDNA derived from T cells, B-cell-depleted T cells, or PBMCs.

Original data processing: Scientists estimated how many nucleated cells there were by amplifying reference gene primers. Sequenced by immunoSEQ multiplex PCR; TCRdb stores in-frame clones only, minus some. V and J calls and clone size are given by that table; D and trimming were obtained from the DNA. Of 98,000 or so clones listed, more than 75% were seen once; the top ten hold 26%. This receptor was taken from a man aged 60 to 75 with acute or convalescent COVID-19. Specimen: peripheral blood.

As DNA, the CDR3 is TGTGCCAGCAGCTTTTTCTCAGATACGCAGTATTTT. Residues: CASSFFSDTQYF. V and J are TRBV7-8 and TRBJ2-3; no definite D call. The V gene's germline CDR1 is SGHVS and CDR2 FQNEAQ. Trimming removed 3 bases from V and 4 bases from J, with 5 bases in between. This CDR3 has 12 residues. Looking up the rest from reference TRBV7-8 and TRBJ2-3 gives the full variable domain: GAGVSQSPRYKVAKRGQDVALRCDPISGHVSLFWYQQALGQGPEFLTYFQNEAQLDKSGLPSDRFFAERPEGSVSTLKIQRTQQEDSAVYLCASSFFSDTQYFGPGTRLTVL.